This TCR beta chain stems from a study of T-cell reconstitution after alpha-beta-depleted transplantation in children. Broader study findings: After transplant, at about two months, alpha-beta T cells were reportedly derived from several hundred expanded graft clones. Fresh T-cell production supplied most of the T-cell counts and diversity seen one year after transplant. Surviving recipient T cells and thymic progenitors produced the high day-60 TCRbeta diversity seen in some patients.

On this clonotype itself: The antigen remains undetermined.

Unique molecular identifiers were incorporated during preparation of the TCRbeta library. TCRdb recomputed calls from the PCR reads with MiXCR, one row per CDR3 protein. This table has 90,000 to 150,000 distinct CDR3 sequences, more than 20% appearing once. In germline, CDR1 is SGHNT, CDR2 YYREEE (reference sequence). With 4 bases clipped from V and 4 bases from J, the junction kept 2 bases outside the gene matches. The CDR3 extends over 12 amino acids. This receptor was taken from a male patient aged 2-9 years who had a stem cell transplant for chronic granulomatous disease, so the T cells may come from the graft donor. The chain joins TRBV5-4 to TRBJ2-7; 7 nucleotides align to TRBD2. This specimen consisted of PBMCs, mostly from graft donor cells, obtained 180 days after TCRalphabeta/CD19-depleted stem cell transplant. The chain's CDR3 is CASSRGVYEQYF. The CDR3 coding sequence is TGTGCCAGCAGCCGGGGGGTTTACGAGCAGTACTTC.